Presented here are 20 T cell receptor beta chains from one specimen sequenced in a study of blood T cell repertoires in COVID-19. Measured with immunoSEQ multiplex PCR; TCRdb has only the in-frame clones, and not every one. Of 50,000 or so clones in the sample, 91% were seen once. The sequencing input was peripheral blood. The source of these receptors is a man aged 65-85 years with active COVID-19.

The gene calls are TRBV3-1 (or the pseudogene TRBV3-2) and TRBJ2-5; D is unresolved. This CDR3 is built from 12 residues. Trimming removed 7 bases at V and 5 bases at J, with 11 bases between. From germline, CDR1 is LGHDT and CDR2 YNNKEL (reference sequence). The DNA for the CDR3 is TGTGCCAGCAAAGCGTCGTTGGAGACCCAGTACTTC. This gives the protein CASKASLETQYF.

The chain combines TRBV4-2 with TRBJ1-5; perhaps TRBD1 as D (6 bases). CDR1 is LGHNA, CDR2 YNFKEQ, per germline. The CDR3 length is 15 residues. The V end was cut by 0 bases, the J end by 2 bases, with 8 bases between. DNA for the CDR3: TGTGCCAGCAGCCAAGATCGGACAGGCAATCAGCCCCAGCATTTT. It encodes CASSQDRTGNQPQHF.

The chain has TRBV6-1 and TRBJ2-2; D remains ambiguous. V was cut by 2 bases and J by 2 bases, with 12 bases left in between. The CDR3 covers 16 residues. Per the germline V gene, CDR1 is MNHNS and CDR2 is SASEGT. DNA of the CDR3: TGTGCCAGCAGTGAACGGCCGACTCAAAACACCGGGGAGCTGTTTTTT. It encodes CASSERPTQNTGELFF.

The CDR3 sequence is CASSQVLDTVEGYTF. The DNA for the CDR3 is TGCGCCAGCAGCCAAGTCCTGGACACAGTGGAAGGCTACACCTTC. This chain links TRBV4-3 with TRBJ1-2, with a possible D match to TRBD1 (5 bases). The V end was cut by 1 base, the J end by 8 bases, with 17 bases between. CDR1 is LGHNA and CDR2 is YSLEER in the germline V gene. This CDR3 spans 15 amino acids.

The chain links TRBV24-1 to TRBJ2-1; no definite D call. In germline, CDR1 is KGHDR, CDR2 SFDVKD. Trimming removed 5 bases from V and 5 bases from J, with 9 bases in between. CDR3 length: 13 amino acids. CDR3 nucleotides: TGTGCCACCAGTGGCAGGATCGACAATGAGCAGTTCTTC. Encoded protein: CATSGRIDNEQFF.

The chain has TRBV4-1 and TRBJ1-2, with 9 bases matching TRBD1. V gave up 2 bases and J gave up 4 bases; unmatched junction bases: 8. CDR1 and CDR2 from the germline V gene are MGHRA and YSYEKL. The CDR3 contains 16 residues. CDR3 loop: CASSQTGTGHRYGYTF. The CDR3 region has the DNA TGCGCCAGCAGCCAAACGGGGACAGGGCATCGCTATGGCTACACCTTC.

The V and J genes are TRBV3-1 (or the pseudogene TRBV3-2) and TRBJ1-6; 8 bases map to TRBD1. V lost 1 base, J lost 11 bases, and 4 bases stayed unmatched. Germline lookup yields CDR1 LGHDT and CDR2 YNNKEL (reference sequence). This CDR3 has 14 residues. This chain's CDR3 is CASSQGIQGAPLHF. The CDR3 DNA follows: TGTGCCAGCAGCCAAGGGATACAGGGGGCACCCCTCCACTTT.

The chain has TRBV7-9 and TRBJ2-3, with 10 bases that match TRBD1. J lost 1 base, V lost 5 bases, and 3 bases had no gene match. From germline, CDR1 is SEHNR and CDR2 FQNEAQ (reference sequence). CDR3 length: 15 residues. CDR3 in amino acids: CASSAGQGGTDTQYF. CDR3 sequence (DNA): TGTGCCAGCAGCGCCGGACAGGGGGGCACAGATACGCAGTATTTT.

This clone was seen once. The gene calls are TRBV28 and TRBJ1-1; D is unresolved. This CDR3 comprises 15 residues. Trimming removed 1 base from V and 4 bases from J, with 13 bases in between. Germline values: CDR1 MDHEN, CDR2 SYDVKM. The CDR3 loop reads CASSLFSPQITEAFF. The CDR3 bases are TGTGCCAGCAGTTTATTTAGCCCGCAGATCACTGAAGCTTTCTTT.

The chain recombines TRBV10-3 with TRBJ1-6; 7 bases agree with TRBD1. J gave up 5 bases and V 0 bases, and 4 bases lay outside the gene matches. CDR3 length: 16 residues. Germline V CDR1 and CDR2: ENHRY, SYGVKD. CDR3 loop: CAISESGGQNNSPLHF. The CDR3 bases are TGTGCCATCAGTGAGTCGGGGGGACAGAATAATTCACCCCTCCACTTT.

This chain uses TRBV19 with TRBJ2-4; a possible D gene is TRBD1 (5 bases). The germline V gene has CDR1 LNHDA and CDR2 SQIVND (reference sequence). The CDR3 totals 13 residues. Trimming took 5 bases from V and 7 from J, leaving 12 bases between them. The CDR3 here is CASSDRTTNIQYF. In nucleotides, the CDR3 is TGTGCCAGTAGTGATCGGACAACGAACATTCAGTACTTC.

The chain recombines TRBV24-1 with TRBJ1-1, with 9 bases fitting TRBD1. The CDR3 has 16 residues. Per the germline V gene, CDR1 is KGHDR and CDR2 is SFDVKD. With V trimmed by 0 bases and J by 1 base, 2 bases remained unmatched. The CDR3: CATSDLTGGGNTEAFF. In DNA, the CDR3 is TGTGCCACCAGTGATTTGACAGGGGGCGGGAACACTGAAGCTTTCTTT.

The chain carries TRBV12-3 or TRBV12-4 and TRBJ1-2; 7 bases agree with TRBD1. The length of the CDR3 is 12 residues. V shed 2 bases, J shed 7 bases, and the junction held 1 base outside the gene matches. In DNA, the CDR3 is TGTGCCAGCAGTTTACCAGGGGGTGGCTACACCTTC. Amino acid sequence: CASSLPGGGYTF.

The chain recombines TRBV5-5 with TRBJ2-7; tentatively, D is TRBD1 (5 bases). V was shortened by 5 bases and J by 7 bases, with 13 bases between the two germline ends. Germline CDR1 reads SGHKS; CDR2 reads YYEKEE (reference sequence). CDR3 length equals 12 residues. DNA for the CDR3: TGTGCCAGCAGTAAACAGGCGAATGAGCAGTACTTC. Translation: CASSKQANEQYF.

CDR3 residues: CASRYGQGNEQFF. The DNA for the CDR3 is TGTGCCAGCAGATACGGACAGGGGAATGAGCAGTTCTTC. The genes are TRBV6-2 or TRBV6-3 and TRBJ2-1; 9 bases are a match to TRBD1. The CDR3 has 13 amino acids. Germline loops: CDR1 MNHEY, CDR2 SVGEGT. The V and J ends lost 6 bases and 7 bases, in that order; junction bases with no gene match: 4.

CDR3 DNA: TGTGCCAGCAGTCTTGGCAATCAGCCCCAGCATTTT. Translated: CASSLGNQPQHF. The V and J genes are TRBV27 and TRBJ1-5; D gene ambiguous. The germline CDR1 and CDR2 sequences are MNHEY and SMNVEV (reference sequence). Trimming removed 5 bases at V and 2 bases at J, with 4 bases between. The CDR3 covers 12 residues.

This chain joins TRBV9 and TRBJ2-1, with D possibly matching TRBD2 (7 bases). V was pared by 5 bases and J by 10 bases, with 19 bases between. CDR3 length: 14 residues. Germline CDR1 is SGDLS and CDR2 is YYNGEE. Here the CDR3 reads CASSLTGGLGEQFF. The CDR3 nucleotides are TGTGCCAGCAGTCTCACGGGGGGCCTGGGAGAGCAGTTCTTC.

The chain uses TRBV12-5 and TRBJ1-1; a weak D match, TRBD1 (6 bases). V gave up 0 bases and J gave up 1 base, with 6 bases separating them. The CDR3 has 14 amino acids. Germline V gene sequence: CDR1 LGHNT, CDR2 FRNRAP. The CDR3 protein is CASGLVGGNTEAFF. CDR3 DNA sequence: TGTGCTAGTGGTTTGGTAGGGGGGAACACTGAAGCTTTCTTT.

The V gene is TRBV9, the J gene TRBJ2-3, with 9 bases aligning to TRBD1. The CDR3 extends over 14 amino acids. Germline CDR1 and CDR2: SGDLS and YYNGEE. V lost 10 bases, J lost 1 base, and 7 bases stayed unmatched. The CDR3 region has the DNA TGTGCCGGTCCGGACAGGGGCTGCACAGATACGCAGTATTTT. Residues: CAGPDRGCTDTQYF.

The chain employs TRBV18 and TRBJ2-5; 7 positions agree with TRBD1. The trim removed 5 bases at V and 2 bases at J, leaving 2 bases unmatched. The CDR3 extends over 13 amino acids. The germline V gene has CDR1 KGHSH and CDR2 LQKENI. In nucleotides, the CDR3 is TGTGCCAGCTCAAGGGACAGACAAGAGACCCAGTACTTC. It codes for CASSRDRQETQYF.